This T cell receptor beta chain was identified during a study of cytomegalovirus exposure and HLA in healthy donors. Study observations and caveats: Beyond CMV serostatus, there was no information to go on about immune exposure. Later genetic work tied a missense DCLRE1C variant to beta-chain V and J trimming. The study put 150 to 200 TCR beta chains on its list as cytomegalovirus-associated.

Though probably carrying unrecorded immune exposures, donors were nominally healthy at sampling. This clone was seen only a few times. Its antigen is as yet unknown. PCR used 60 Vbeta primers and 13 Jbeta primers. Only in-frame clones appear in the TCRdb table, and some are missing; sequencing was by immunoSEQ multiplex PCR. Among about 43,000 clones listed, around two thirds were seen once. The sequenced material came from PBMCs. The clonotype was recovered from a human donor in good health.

CDR3 in amino acids: CASSTRLAGGYSEQFF. The CDR3 DNA reads as TGTGCCAGCAGCACCCGACTAGCGGGGGGCTATAGTGAGCAGTTCTTC. V and J are TRBV7-8 and TRBJ2-1; 13 bases line up with TRBD2. Germline loops: CDR1 SGHVS, CDR2 FQNEAQ. Germline trimming cut 5 bases from V and 9 bases from J; bases unmatched to any gene: 10. The CDR3 covers 16 residues.